Described below is a single T cell receptor beta chain sequence and its context. This record comes from a study of blood T cell repertoires in COVID-19. Study in general: From the United States, Italy and Spain came samples of acute and convalescent COVID-19. The cDNA or gDNA used as material had been derived from T cells, B-cell-depleted T cells, or PBMCs.

This CDR3 contains 13 residues. V lost 4 bases to trimming and J lost 6 bases, with 13 bases between them. Measured with immunoSEQ multiplex PCR; TCRdb has only the in-frame clones, and not every one. The repertoire holds roughly 260,000 clones, with around 90% as singletons. The sequencing input was PBMCs or T cells enriched from blood (not recorded which). This sequence originates from a woman in her 30s with acute COVID-19. The chain has TRBV23-1 and TRBJ2-7, with a tentative D call TRBD1 (6 bases). TRBV23-1 is designated an ORF whose function remains uncertain. The CDR3 sequence is CASSREGVCEQYF. CDR3 in DNA: TGCGCCAGCAGTCGAGAGGGGGTATGCGAGCAGTACTTC.